This T cell receptor beta chain was profiled in a study of Ad26.COV2.S vaccination and SARS-CoV-2 variants. Study-level findings and limits: Following vaccination, spike-specific CD8+ and CD4+ T cell responses reportedly exhibited substantial breadth.

Sequenced by immunoSEQ multiplex PCR; TCRdb stores in-frame clones only, minus some. The repertoire holds roughly 410,000 clones, with 83% as singletons. On this clone itself: The antigen remains undetermined.

The treatment denotes: 15 to 20 received Ad26.COV2.S at low or high dose, single or two shots; several received placebo; per-sample allocation not given. On day 63 after the first injection, vaccine and placebo recipients gave samples. V was clipped by 6 bases and J by 5 bases; unmatched bases: 11. Per the germline V gene, CDR1 is SGHKS and CDR2 is YYEKEE (reference sequence). CDR3 length: 15 residues. The rearrangement links TRBV5-5 to TRBJ1-5; 7 bases align to TRBD1. The source of this sequence is a person between 18 and 60 years old who received the Ad26.COV2.S COVID-19 vaccine or a placebo. This specimen consisted of peripheral blood, obtained in a trial of Ad26.COV2.S vaccine versus placebo. CDR3 bases: TGTGCCAGCACTAAGACAGGGAGGTTTGATCAGCCCCAGCATTTT. This sequence encodes CASTKTGRFDQPQHF.